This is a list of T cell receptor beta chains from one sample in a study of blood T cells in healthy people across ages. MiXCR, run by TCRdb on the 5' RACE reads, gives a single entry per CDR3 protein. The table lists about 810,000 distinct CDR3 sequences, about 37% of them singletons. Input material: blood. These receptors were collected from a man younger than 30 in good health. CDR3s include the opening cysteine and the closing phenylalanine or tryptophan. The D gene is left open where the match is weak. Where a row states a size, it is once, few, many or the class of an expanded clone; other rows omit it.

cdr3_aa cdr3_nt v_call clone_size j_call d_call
CATGEDRDTEAFF TGCGCCACCGGAGAGGACAGGGACACTGAAGCTTTCTTT TRBV5-1 - TRBJ1-1 TRBD1
CASSSTSGLYNEQFF TGTGCCAGCAGTTCGACTAGCGGGCTATACAATGAGCAGTTCTTC TRBV6-5 few TRBJ2-1 TRBD2
CASSLKETIHLQETQYF TGTGCCAGCAGCTTAAAAGAGACAATACACCTCCAAGAGACCCAGTACTTC TRBV7-9 few TRBJ2-5 -
CASSQSGLNYGYTF TGCGCCAGCAGCCAATCGGGACTGAACTATGGCTACACCTTC TRBV14 few TRBJ1-2 -
CASRGKRTDTQYF TGTGCCAGCAGGGGAAAACGCACAGATACGCAGTATTTT TRBV7-9 few TRBJ2-3 -
CASTSVALAYEQYF TGTGCCAGCACGTCTGTGGCACTAGCCTACGAGCAGTACTTC TRBV11-2 - TRBJ2-7 -
CASSLKKMSGGGTDTQYF TGTGCCAGCAGCTTGAAAAAGATGAGCGGGGGAGGCACAGATACGCAGTATTTT TRBV5-6 - TRBJ2-3 TRBD2
CATSDSQGAMYNEQYF TGTGCCACCAGTGATTCTCAGGGGGCGATGTACAATGAGCAGTACTTC TRBV24-1 - TRBJ2-7 TRBD1
CASSQDRGRYNEQYF TGTGCCAGCAGCCAGGACAGGGGGCGATACAATGAGCAGTACTTC TRBV27 - TRBJ2-5 TRBD1
CASSFGGGPQAQHF TGTGCCAGCAGCTTTGGAGGGGGCCCTCAGGCCCAGCATTTT TRBV7-2 - TRBJ1-5 TRBD1
CASSSGIAGSDVEYF TGTGCCAGCAGTTCCGGAATAGCGGGGTCAGATGTGGAGTATTTT TRBV12-3/TRBV12-4 - TRBJ2-3 TRBD2
CASSFVTRTGRSEQYF TGTGCCAGCAGCTTCGTAACCCGGACAGGGAGGTCCGAGCAGTACTTC TRBV7-8 few TRBJ2-7 TRBD1
CASSLSLAPGAPQHF TGCGCCAGCAGCTTGAGTCTTGCGCCGGGCGCACCCCAGCATTTT TRBV5-1 few TRBJ1-5 -
CASSLEPTGLGYYGYTF TGTGCCAGCAGCTTGGAACCTACAGGGCTCGGGTACTATGGCTACACCTTC TRBV5-6 few TRBJ1-2 -
CSASGRAIQPQHF TGCAGTGCTAGCGGGAGGGCAATACAGCCCCAGCATTTT TRBV20-1 - TRBJ1-5 -
CAISGTSGEQFF TGTGCCATCAGTGGGACTAGCGGTGAGCAGTTCTTC TRBV10-3 few TRBJ2-1 TRBD2
CASSLQSGGQGETQYF TGTGCCAGCAGCTTACAATCGGGGGGCCAGGGAGAGACCCAGTACTTC TRBV7-2 few TRBJ2-5 -
CSASWRGGLAKNIQYF TGCAGTGCTAGTTGGCGGGGGGGACTAGCCAAAAACATTCAGTACTTC TRBV20-1 - TRBJ2-4 TRBD2
CASSLIGSGQPQHF TGTGCCAGCAGCTTGATAGGGAGCGGTCAGCCCCAGCATTTT TRBV5-6 - TRBJ1-5 -
CSAKGGHNSPLHF TGCAGTGCTAAAGGGGGGCATAATTCACCCCTCCACTTT TRBV20-1 many TRBJ1-6 -
CSVELDHWGEQYF TGCAGCGTTGAGTTGGACCACTGGGGTGAGCAGTACTTC TRBV29-1 - TRBJ2-5 -
CASSSRGDRENTEAFF TGTGCCAGCAGCTCGCGAGGGGACAGGGAAAACACTGAAGCTTTCTTT TRBV7-9 few TRBJ1-1 TRBD1
CASSYRGTTDTQYF TGTGCCAGCAGTTACCGGGGCACCACAGATACGCAGTATTTT TRBV6-2/TRBV6-3 - TRBJ2-3 -
CASSETGLDTEAFF TGTGCCAGCAGCGAAACAGGATTGGACACTGAAGCTTTCTTT TRBV9 few TRBJ1-1 -
CASNLDNSYEQYF TGTGCCAGCAACTTGGACAACTCCTACGAGCAGTACTTC TRBV6-1 few TRBJ2-7 -
CASSRGQMNTEAFF TGTGCCAGCAGCCGAGGACAGATGAACACTGAAGCTTTCTTT TRBV12-3/TRBV12-4 many TRBJ1-1 -
CASSLAGLSAYEQYF TGTGCCAGCAGCTTAGCAGGCTTAAGCGCCTACGAGCAGTACTTC TRBV7-2 - TRBJ2-7 -
CASTPRGANYGYTF TGTGCCAGCACCCCTCGAGGAGCTAACTATGGCTACACCTTC TRBV12-3/TRBV12-4 few TRBJ1-2 -
CAGTFGDRTGDEQFF TGTGCCGGCACCTTCGGGGACAGGACAGGCGATGAGCAGTTCTTC TRBV7-2 - TRBJ2-1 TRBD1
CASSQLQSGGTEAFF TGTGCCAGCAGCCAACTCCAATCAGGGGGCACTGAAGCTTTCTTT TRBV14 few TRBJ1-1 TRBD1
CASSDGTGDEAFF TGTGCCAGCAGTGACGGGACAGGGGATGAAGCTTTCTTT TRBV6-5 - TRBJ1-1 TRBD1